This entry lists 24 T cell receptor beta chains sequenced from one sample in a study of cytomegalovirus exposure and HLA in healthy donors. The PCR made use of 60 Vbeta and 13 Jbeta primers. The data were produced by immunoSEQ multiplex PCR, yet TCRdb's version contains in-frame clones alone and is incomplete. The sample carries 65,000 to 80,000 clones, roughly 79% recorded once. The sequenced sample was PBMCs. Receptors were obtained from a woman in her thirties or forties in good health and CMV-seropositive.

The chain couples TRBV5-1 to TRBJ1-6; D unresolved. The CDR3 length is 13 residues. Per germline, CDR1 SGHRS and CDR2 YFSETQ. The V end was cut by 1 base, the J end by 7 bases, with 6 bases between. The CDR3 DNA reads TGCGCCAGCAGCTTGAATCTAAATTCACCCCTCCACTTT. Amino acids: CASSLNLNSPLHF.

The chain recombines TRBV5-1 with TRBJ2-3, with a weak D call TRBD2 (7 bases). The CDR3 spans 17 residues. CDR1 is SGHRS, CDR2 YFSETQ, per germline. The V end lost 1 base, the J end lost 2 bases, and 17 bases lay between the germline ends. CDR3 protein: CASSLTGGSPLTDTQYF. The CDR3 nucleotides read TGCGCCAGCAGCTTGACGGGGGGCTCACCACTCACAGATACGCAGTATTTT. Filled out from reference TRBV5-1 and TRBJ2-3, the complete variable domain reads KAGVTQTPRYLIKTRGQQVTLSCSPISGHRSVSWYQQTPGQGLQFLFEYFSETQRNKGNFPGRFSGRQFSNSRSEMNVSTLELGDSALYLCASSLTGGSPLTDTQYFGPGTRLTVL.

The V gene is TRBV4-2, the J gene TRBJ1-1; D possibly corresponds to TRBD1 (5 bases). CDR1 LGHNA and CDR2 YNFKEQ come from the germline V gene. V gave up 5 bases and J gave up 8 bases, with 24 bases separating them. There are 16 residues in the CDR3. This CDR3 is CASSLGGEELGIEAFF. As DNA, the CDR3 is TGTGCCAGCAGCTTGGGAGGGGAAGAACTGGGTATCGAAGCTTTCTTT.

This clone was seen a handful of times. CDR3 residues: CASSGKTSGGLETQYF. Here the CDR3 DNA reads TGTGCCAGTAGTGGGAAGACTAGCGGGGGGCTCGAGACCCAGTACTTC. This chain uses TRBV19 with TRBJ2-5; 13 bases align to TRBD2. CDR3 size: 16 residues. The V gene end was trimmed by 5 bases and the J gene end by 5 bases; junction bases not matched to a gene: 8. Germline V gives CDR1 LNHDA, CDR2 SQIVND (reference sequence). Variable domain in full (rest from reference TRBV19 and TRBJ2-5): DGGITQSPKYLFRKEGQNVTLSCEQNLNHDAMYWYRQDPGQGLRLIYYSQIVNDFQKGDIAEGYSVSREKKESFPLTVTSAQKNPTAFYLCASSGKTSGGLETQYFGPGTRLLVL.

The J gene is TRBJ2-3, the V gene TRBV5-6, with 9 nucleotides matching TRBD2. After removal of 1 base from V and 0 bases from J, the junction contained 3 bases not matched to a gene. Per germline, CDR1 SGHDT and CDR2 YYEEEE. The length of the CDR3 is 16 residues. This CDR3 is CASSLRLAASTDTQYF. For the CDR3, the DNA is TGTGCCAGCAGCTTGAGACTAGCGGCTAGCACAGATACGCAGTATTTT.

The chain has TRBV18 and TRBJ1-5; D may be TRBD1 (6 bases). Germline V gives CDR1 KGHSH, CDR2 LQKENI. Trimming cost V 2 bases and J 7 bases, with 12 bases left between them. CDR3 length: 14 residues. CDR3: CASSPEGVKQPQHF. CDR3 DNA: TGTGCCAGCTCACCAGAGGGGGTCAAACAGCCCCAGCATTTT.

This clone was observed once. The chain uses TRBV30 and TRBJ1-3; tentative D call: TRBD1 (5 bases). Trimming cost V 8 bases and J 2 bases, with 16 bases left between them. Per the germline V gene, CDR1 is GTSNPN and CDR2 is SVGIG (reference sequence). The CDR3 extends over 14 amino acids. The CDR3 DNA follows: TGTGCCCACAGGTCGTGGGGTACTGGAAACACCATATATTTT. Translated, it gives CAHRSWGTGNTIYF.

This clone appeared a few times. CDR3 sequence reads: CASSYSGLAGVYNEQFF. CDR3 nucleotide sequence: TGTGCCAGCAGTTACTCGGGACTAGCGGGAGTCTACAATGAGCAGTTCTTC. The chain recombines TRBV2 with TRBJ2-1; 14 bases align to TRBD2. CDR3 size: 17 residues. Germline lookup yields CDR1 SNHLY and CDR2 FYNNEI. Trimming removed 5 bases from V and 3 bases from J; junction bases left unmatched: 6.

In this sample, this clone turned up a few times. This chain uses TRBV18 with TRBJ2-5; 9 nucleotides align to TRBD2. The junction had 5 bases not matched to a gene; V was cut back by 4 bases and J by 2 bases. Germline V gives CDR1 KGHSH, CDR2 LQKENI. This CDR3 is built from 15 residues. The CDR3 region is CASSLRTSAQETQYF. CDR3 in DNA: TGTGCCAGCTCACTCCGGACTAGCGCTCAAGAGACCCAGTACTTC.

J is TRBJ2-3 and V is TRBV5-1; D is perhaps TRBD1 (6 bases). Germline V gene data show CDR1 as SGHRS and CDR2 as YFSETQ. This CDR3 comprises 15 residues. V was clipped by 5 bases and J by 3 bases, with 16 bases between them. As DNA, the CDR3 is TGCGCCAGCAGTTACTCGATGGGGGCGACAGATACGCAGTATTTT. Translation: CASSYSMGATDTQYF.

V is TRBV7-9 and J is TRBJ2-5, with a tentative D call TRBD2 (5 bases). This CDR3 comprises 16 residues. V was cut by 0 bases and J by 1 base, with 12 bases left in between. Germline V CDR1 and CDR2: SEHNR, FQNEAQ (reference sequence). CDR3 nucleotide sequence: TGTGCCAGCAGCTTAGCGATTGGGAGAAGCCAAGAGACCCAGTACTTC. Translating gives CASSLAIGRSQETQYF.

J is TRBJ2-2 and V is TRBV10-3, with D uncertain. Germline V lookup: CDR1 ENHRY, CDR2 SYGVKD. This CDR3 has 14 residues. Trimming stripped 5 bases from V and 1 base from J, with 8 bases between. The CDR3 loop reads CAISPTGNTGELFF. Written as DNA, the CDR3 is TGTGCCATCAGTCCTACGGGGAACACCGGGGAGCTGTTTTTT.

The genes are TRBV5-6 and TRBJ2-1; 12 bases align to TRBD2. With 1 base clipped from V and 0 bases from J, the junction kept 8 bases outside the gene matches. There are 19 residues in the CDR3. In germline, CDR1 is SGHDT, CDR2 YYEEEE. CDR3 region: CASSLSLAGGMSSYNEQFF. CDR3 DNA sequence: TGTGCCAGCAGCTTGTCTCTAGCGGGGGGGATGAGCTCCTACAATGAGCAGTTCTTC.

This chain uses TRBV30 with TRBJ2-1, with TRBD2 matching over 10 bases. Germline lookup yields CDR1 GTSNPN and CDR2 SVGIG (reference sequence). The CDR3 is 15 amino acids. Losses at the gene ends were 7 bases for V and 4 bases for J; bases not matched to a gene: 10. The CDR3 bases are TGTGCCTATACACCGGGACTAGCGTTTTACAATGAGCAGTTCTTC. Its protein product is CAYTPGLAFYNEQFF.

The rearrangement uses TRBV30 and TRBJ1-1, with D uncertain. Trimming took 1 base from V and 7 from J, leaving 10 bases between them. The CDR3 sequence is 12 residues long. CDR1 is GTSNPN and CDR2 is SVGIG in the germline V gene (reference sequence). The CDR3 region has the DNA TGTGCCTGGAGTGAAGGAAGAGGTGAAGCTTTCTTT. Encoded protein: CAWSEGRGEAFF.

The V gene is TRBV4-1, the J gene TRBJ2-1, with a possible D match to TRBD2 (5 bases). The CDR3 has 15 amino acids. Trimming pared 1 base from V and 7 bases from J, leaving 14 bases between. Looked up from germline, CDR1 is MGHRA and CDR2 is YSYEKL. The DNA of the CDR3 is TGCGCCAGCAGCCAAGTAACCTCCCGGGGTAATGAGCAGTTCTTC. It translates to CASSQVTSRGNEQFF.

The chain carries TRBV2 and TRBJ1-2; D remains ambiguous. The CDR3 has 13 amino acids. Germline-derived CDR1 and CDR2 are SNHLY and FYNNEI. Trimming stripped 3 bases from V and 8 bases from J, with 13 bases between. Here the CDR3 DNA reads TGTGCCAGCAGTGATTTGGCAGGAAGAGGCTACACCTTC. This codes for CASSDLAGRGYTF.

The chain employs TRBV27 and TRBJ1-1, with D possibly matching TRBD1 (5 bases). The V and J ends lost 3 bases and 3 bases respectively, with 11 bases between them. Per the germline V gene, CDR1 is MNHEY and CDR2 is SMNVEV (reference sequence). This CDR3 contains 14 residues. CDR3 sequence: CASSFGDWDTEAFF. Here the CDR3 DNA reads TGTGCCAGCAGTTTCGGGGACTGGGACACTGAAGCTTTCTTT.

This clone was seen only once. This chain uses TRBV2 with TRBJ2-3; 9 bases are shared with TRBD2. Looked up from germline, CDR1 is SNHLY and CDR2 is FYNNEI. V was pared by 5 bases and J by 5 bases, with 8 bases of the junction left unmatched. This CDR3 has 15 residues. CDR3 region: CASSRPSGAIDTQYF. The CDR3 region has the DNA TGTGCCAGCAGTAGACCTAGCGGGGCTATAGATACGCAGTATTTT.

The chain combines TRBV10-3 with TRBJ1-1, with a tentative D call TRBD1 (6 bases). Germline V gene sequence: CDR1 ENHRY, CDR2 SYGVKD. Trimming took off 6 bases at V and 1 base at J, with 12 bases between the two ends. The CDR3 is made up of 14 amino acids. The CDR3 region has the DNA TGTGCCATCAGCCCCGGACAGAGGAACACTGAAGCTTTCTTT. Its protein is CAISPGQRNTEAFF.

The CDR3 sequence is CASSLGGGETQYF. CDR3 nucleotides: TGTGCCAGCAGCTTAGGGGGGGGAGAGACCCAGTACTTC. V gene TRBV7-8 combines with J gene TRBJ2-5, with TRBD2 identical over 7 bases. The CDR3 sequence is 13 residues long. V lost 1 base to trimming and J lost 4 bases; unmatched junction nucleotides: 0. Germline assignment: CDR1 SGHVS and CDR2 FQNEAQ. The full variable domain, with the rest looked up from reference TRBV7-8 and TRBJ2-5, is GAGVSQSPRYKVAKRGQDVALRCDPISGHVSLFWYQQALGQGPEFLTYFQNEAQLDKSGLPSDRFFAERPEGSVSTLKIQRTQQEDSAVYLCASSLGGGETQYFGPGTRLLVL.

The gene calls are TRBV18 and TRBJ2-1; 7 bases are shared with TRBD2. This CDR3 is 18 amino acids long. Trimming at V came to 2 bases and at J to 4 bases, leaving 14 bases not matched to a gene. Germline lookup yields CDR1 KGHSH and CDR2 LQKENI. CDR3 nucleotide sequence: TGTGCCAGCTCACCAGCCTCCATGGGGCTAGCGGCATACAATGAGCAGTTCTTC. It is translated as CASSPASMGLAAYNEQFF.

This clone was observed a few times. V and J are TRBV5-1 and TRBJ2-1; TRBD2 matches 8 bases. This CDR3 is 15 amino acids long. With V trimmed by 0 bases and J by 3 bases, 2 bases remained unmatched. Germline-derived CDR1 and CDR2 are SGHRS and YFSETQ. CDR3 in DNA: TGCGCCAGCAGCTTGGACGGGACTAGCTACAATGAGCAGTTCTTC. It specifies CASSLDGTSYNEQFF.

V gene TRBV19 combines with J gene TRBJ1-2; the match to TRBD1 covers 8 bases. This CDR3 contains 14 residues. Germline values: CDR1 LNHDA, CDR2 SQIVND (reference sequence). Losses at the gene ends were 3 bases for V and 4 bases for J; bases not matched to a gene: 4. The CDR3 sequence: CASSIQGAGYGYTF. CDR3 DNA: TGTGCCAGTAGTATCCAGGGGGCTGGCTATGGCTACACCTTC.